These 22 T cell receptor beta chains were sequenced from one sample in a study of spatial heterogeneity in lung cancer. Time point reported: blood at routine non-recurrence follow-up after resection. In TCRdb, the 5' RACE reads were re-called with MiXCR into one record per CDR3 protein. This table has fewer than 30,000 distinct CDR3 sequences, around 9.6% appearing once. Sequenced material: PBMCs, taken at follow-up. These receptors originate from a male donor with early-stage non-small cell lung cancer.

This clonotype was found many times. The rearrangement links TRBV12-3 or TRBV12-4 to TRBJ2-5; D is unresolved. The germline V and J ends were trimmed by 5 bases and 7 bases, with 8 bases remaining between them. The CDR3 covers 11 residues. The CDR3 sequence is CASSILGTQYF. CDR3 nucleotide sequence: TGTGCCAGCAGTATCCTAGGGACCCAGTACTTC.

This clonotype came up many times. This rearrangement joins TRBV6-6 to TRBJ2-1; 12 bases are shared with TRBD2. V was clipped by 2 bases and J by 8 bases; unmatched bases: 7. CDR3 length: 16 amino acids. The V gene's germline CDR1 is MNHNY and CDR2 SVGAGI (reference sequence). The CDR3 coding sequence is TGTGCCAGCAGTTACCATCTAGCGGGGGGGCCTGATGAGCAGTTCTTC. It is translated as CASSYHLAGGPDEQFF.

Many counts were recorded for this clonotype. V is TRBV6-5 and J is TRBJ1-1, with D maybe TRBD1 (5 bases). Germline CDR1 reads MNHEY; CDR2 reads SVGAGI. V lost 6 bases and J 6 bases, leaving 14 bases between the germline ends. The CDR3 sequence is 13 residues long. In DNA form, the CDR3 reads TGTGCCAGCAGGTTACAGAGGGGCGCTGAAGCTTTCTTT. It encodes CASRLQRGAEAFF.

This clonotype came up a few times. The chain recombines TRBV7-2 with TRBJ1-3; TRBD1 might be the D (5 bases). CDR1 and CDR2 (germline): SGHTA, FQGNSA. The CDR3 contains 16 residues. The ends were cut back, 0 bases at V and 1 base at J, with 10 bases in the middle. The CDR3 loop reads CASSLARGGSGNTIYF. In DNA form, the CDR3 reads TGTGCCAGCAGCTTAGCGCGCGGGGGTTCTGGAAACACCATATATTTT.

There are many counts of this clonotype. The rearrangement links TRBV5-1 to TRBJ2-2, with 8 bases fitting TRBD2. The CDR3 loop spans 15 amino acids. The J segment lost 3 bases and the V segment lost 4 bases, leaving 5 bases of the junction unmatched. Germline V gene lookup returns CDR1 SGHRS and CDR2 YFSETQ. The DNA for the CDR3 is TGCGCCAGCAGCCGTAGCGGGGCGGACACCGGGGAGCTGTTTTTT. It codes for CASSRSGADTGELFF.

The CDR3, as DNA: TGCGCCAGCAGCCAAGAAGCAAGGTCAGAGACCCAGTACTTC. It yields the protein CASSQEARSETQYF. This chain uses TRBV4-3 with TRBJ2-5; D is unclear. V gave up 0 bases and J gave up 4 bases, with 9 bases separating them. Germline-derived CDR1 and CDR2 are LGHNA and YSLEER. This CDR3 is 14 amino acids long.

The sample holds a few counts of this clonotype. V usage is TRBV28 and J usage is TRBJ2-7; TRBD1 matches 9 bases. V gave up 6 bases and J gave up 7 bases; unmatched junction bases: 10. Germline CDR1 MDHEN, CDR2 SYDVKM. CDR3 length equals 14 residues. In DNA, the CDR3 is TGTGCCAGCAGGGGGTACAGGGGGCGTCTGGAGCAGTACTTC. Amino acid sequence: CASRGYRGRLEQYF.

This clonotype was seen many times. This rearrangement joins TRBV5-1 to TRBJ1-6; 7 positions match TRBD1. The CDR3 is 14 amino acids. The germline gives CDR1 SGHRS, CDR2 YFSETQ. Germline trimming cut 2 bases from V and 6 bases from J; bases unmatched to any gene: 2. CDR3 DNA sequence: TGCGCCAGCAGCTTCGGGACAGTTAATTCACCCCTCCACTTT. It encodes CASSFGTVNSPLHF.

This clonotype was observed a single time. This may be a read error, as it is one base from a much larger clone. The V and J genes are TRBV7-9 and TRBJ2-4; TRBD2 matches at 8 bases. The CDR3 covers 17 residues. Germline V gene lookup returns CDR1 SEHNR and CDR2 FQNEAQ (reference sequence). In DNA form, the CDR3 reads TGTGCCAGCAGCCCCATCAGCGGGGGATTGTCCAAAAACATTCAGTGCTTC. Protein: CASSPISGGLSKNIQCF.

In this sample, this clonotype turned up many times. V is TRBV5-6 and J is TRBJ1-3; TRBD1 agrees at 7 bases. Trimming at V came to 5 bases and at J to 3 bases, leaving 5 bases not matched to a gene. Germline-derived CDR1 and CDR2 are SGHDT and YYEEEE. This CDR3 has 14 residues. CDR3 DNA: TGTGCCAGCAGTCAACAGGGGTTTGGAAACACCATATATTTT. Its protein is CASSQQGFGNTIYF.

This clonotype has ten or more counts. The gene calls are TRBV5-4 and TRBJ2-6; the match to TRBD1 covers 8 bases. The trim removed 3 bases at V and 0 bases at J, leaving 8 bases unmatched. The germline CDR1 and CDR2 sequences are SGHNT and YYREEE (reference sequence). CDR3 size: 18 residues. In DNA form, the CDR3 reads TGTGCCAGCAGCTCGGGGAGGACAGGGAACTCTGGGGCCAACGTCCTGACTTTC. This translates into CASSSGRTGNSGANVLTF.

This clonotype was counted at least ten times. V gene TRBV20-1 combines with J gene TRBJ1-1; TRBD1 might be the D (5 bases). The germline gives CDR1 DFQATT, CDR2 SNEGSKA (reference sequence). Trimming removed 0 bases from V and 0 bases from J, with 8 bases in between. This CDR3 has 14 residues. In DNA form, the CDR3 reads TGCAGTGCTAGAGATTTGGACATGAACACTGAAGCTTTCTTT. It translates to CSARDLDMNTEAFF.

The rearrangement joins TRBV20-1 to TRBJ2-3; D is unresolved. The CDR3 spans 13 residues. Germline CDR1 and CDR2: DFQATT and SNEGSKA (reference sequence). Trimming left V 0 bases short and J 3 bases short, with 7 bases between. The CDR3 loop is CSARDVGTDTQYF. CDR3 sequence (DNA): TGCAGTGCTAGAGATGTAGGAACAGATACGCAGTATTTT.

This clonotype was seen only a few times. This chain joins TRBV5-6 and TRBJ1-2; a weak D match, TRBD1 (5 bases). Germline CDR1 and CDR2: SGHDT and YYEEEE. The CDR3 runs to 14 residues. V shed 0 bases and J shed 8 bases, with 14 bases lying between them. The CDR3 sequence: CASSLVSGRRGYTF. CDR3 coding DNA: TGTGCCAGCAGCTTGGTGTCAGGGAGAAGAGGCTACACCTTC.

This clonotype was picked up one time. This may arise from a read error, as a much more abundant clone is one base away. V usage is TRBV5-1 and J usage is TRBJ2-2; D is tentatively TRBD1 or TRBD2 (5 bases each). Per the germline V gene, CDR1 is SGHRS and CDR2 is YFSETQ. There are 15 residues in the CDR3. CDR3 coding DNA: TGCGCCAGCAGCTTCGGGGCGACGAACACCGGGGAGCTGGTTTTT. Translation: CASSFGATNTGELVF. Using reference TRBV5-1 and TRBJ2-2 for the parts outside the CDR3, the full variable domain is KAGVTQTPRYLIKTRGQQVTLSCSPISGHRSVSWYQQTPGQGLQFLFEYFSETQRNKGNFPGRFSGRQFSNSRSEMNVSTLELGDSALYLCASSFGATNTGELVFGEGSRLTVL.

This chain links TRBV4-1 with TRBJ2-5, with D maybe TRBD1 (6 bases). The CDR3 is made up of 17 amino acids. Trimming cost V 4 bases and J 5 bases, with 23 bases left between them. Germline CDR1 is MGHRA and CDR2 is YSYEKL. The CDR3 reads CASSLDPTGSREETQYF. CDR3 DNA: TGCGCCAGCAGCCTGGATCCAACAGGGTCCAGGGAGGAGACCCAGTACTTC.

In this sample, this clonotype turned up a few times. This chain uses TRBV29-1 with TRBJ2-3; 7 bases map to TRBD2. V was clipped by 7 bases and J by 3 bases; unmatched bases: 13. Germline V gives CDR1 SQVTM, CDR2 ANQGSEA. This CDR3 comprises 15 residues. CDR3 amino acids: CSATPSGGGTDTQYF. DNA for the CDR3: TGCAGCGCCACCCCTTCGGGCGGGGGAACAGATACGCAGTATTTT.

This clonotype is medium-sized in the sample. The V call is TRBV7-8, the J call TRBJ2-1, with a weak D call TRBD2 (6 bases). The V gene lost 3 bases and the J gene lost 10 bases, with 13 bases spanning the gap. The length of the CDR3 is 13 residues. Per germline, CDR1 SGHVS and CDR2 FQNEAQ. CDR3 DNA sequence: TGTGCCAGCAGCTTGGACTACTCCCGAGAGCAGTTCTTC. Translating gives CASSLDYSREQFF.

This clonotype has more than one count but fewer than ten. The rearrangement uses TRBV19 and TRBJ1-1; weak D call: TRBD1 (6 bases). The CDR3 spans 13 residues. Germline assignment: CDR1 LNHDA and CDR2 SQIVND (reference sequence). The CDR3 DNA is TGTGCTACCGGGGGCAGCCACCGGGGTGAAGCTTTCTTT. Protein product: CATGGSHRGEAFF.

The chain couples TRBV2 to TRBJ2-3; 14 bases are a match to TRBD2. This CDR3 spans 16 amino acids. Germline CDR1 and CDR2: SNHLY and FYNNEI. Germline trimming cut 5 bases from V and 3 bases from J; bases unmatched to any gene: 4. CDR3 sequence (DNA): TGTGCCAGCAGTCCCGGGACTAGCGGGGGAACAGATACGCAGTATTTT. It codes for CASSPGTSGGTDTQYF.

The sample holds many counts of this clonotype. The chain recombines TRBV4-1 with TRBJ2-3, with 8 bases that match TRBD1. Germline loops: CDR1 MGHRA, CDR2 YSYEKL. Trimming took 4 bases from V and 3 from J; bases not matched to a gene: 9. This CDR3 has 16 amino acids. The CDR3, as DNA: TGCGCCAGCAGCCTCAAAGCAGGGGGCATGACAGATACGCAGTATTTT. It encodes CASSLKAGGMTDTQYF.

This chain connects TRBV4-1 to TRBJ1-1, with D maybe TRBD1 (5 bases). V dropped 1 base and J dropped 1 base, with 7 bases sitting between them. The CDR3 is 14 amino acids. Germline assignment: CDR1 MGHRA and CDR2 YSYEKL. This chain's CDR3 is CASSQGQGNTEAFF. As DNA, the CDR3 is TGCGCCAGCAGCCAAGGTCAGGGGAACACTGAAGCTTTCTTT.